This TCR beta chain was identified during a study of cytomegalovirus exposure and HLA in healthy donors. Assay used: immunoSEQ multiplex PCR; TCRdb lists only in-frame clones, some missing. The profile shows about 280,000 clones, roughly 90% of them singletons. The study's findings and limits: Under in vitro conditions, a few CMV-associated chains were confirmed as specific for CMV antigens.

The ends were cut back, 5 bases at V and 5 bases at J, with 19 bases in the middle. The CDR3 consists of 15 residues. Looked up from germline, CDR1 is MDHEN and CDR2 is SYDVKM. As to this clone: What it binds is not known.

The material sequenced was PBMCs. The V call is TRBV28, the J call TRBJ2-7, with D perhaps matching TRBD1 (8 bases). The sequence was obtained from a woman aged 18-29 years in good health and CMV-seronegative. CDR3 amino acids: CASSPRTGRGHEQYF. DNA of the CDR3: TGTGCCAGCAGTCCAAGGACAGGGAGGGGACACGAGCAGTACTTC.